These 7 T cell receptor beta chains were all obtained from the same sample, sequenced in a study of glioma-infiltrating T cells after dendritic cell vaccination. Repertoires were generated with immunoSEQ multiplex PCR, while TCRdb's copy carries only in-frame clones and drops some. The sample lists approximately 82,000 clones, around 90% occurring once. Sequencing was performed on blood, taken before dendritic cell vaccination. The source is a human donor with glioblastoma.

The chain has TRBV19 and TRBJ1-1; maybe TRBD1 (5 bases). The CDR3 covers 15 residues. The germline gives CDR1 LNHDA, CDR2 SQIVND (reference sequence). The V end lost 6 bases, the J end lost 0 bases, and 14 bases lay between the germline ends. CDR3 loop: CASRGGVNMNTEAFF. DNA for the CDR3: TGTGCCAGTAGAGGAGGGGTGAACATGAACACTGAAGCTTTCTTT.

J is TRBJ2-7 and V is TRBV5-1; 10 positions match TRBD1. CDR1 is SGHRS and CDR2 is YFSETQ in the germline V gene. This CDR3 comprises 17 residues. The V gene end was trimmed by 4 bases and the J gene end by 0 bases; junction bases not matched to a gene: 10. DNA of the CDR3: TGCGCCAGCAGCACCCGACAGGGGGCCCAAAGCTCCTACGAGCAGTACTTC. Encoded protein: CASSTRQGAQSSYEQYF.

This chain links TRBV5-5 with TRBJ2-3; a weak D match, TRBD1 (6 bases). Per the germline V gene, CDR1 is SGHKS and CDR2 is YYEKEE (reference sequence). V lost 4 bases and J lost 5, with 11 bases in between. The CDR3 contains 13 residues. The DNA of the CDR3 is TGTGCCAGCAGCGGAAGACAGGTAGATACGCAGTATTTT. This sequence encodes CASSGRQVDTQYF. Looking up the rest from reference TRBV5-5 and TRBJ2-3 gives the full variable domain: DAGVTQSPTHLIKTRGQQVTLRCSPISGHKSVSWYQQVLGQGPQFIFQYYEKEERGRGNFPDRFSARQFPNYSSELNVNALLLGDSALYLCASSGRQVDTQYFGPGTRLTVL.

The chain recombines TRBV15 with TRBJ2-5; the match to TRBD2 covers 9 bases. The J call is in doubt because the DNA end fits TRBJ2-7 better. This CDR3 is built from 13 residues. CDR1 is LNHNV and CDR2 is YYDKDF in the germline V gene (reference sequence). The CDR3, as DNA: TGTGCCACCAGCAGCGTAGCGGGGGACGAGCAGTACTTC. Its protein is CATSSVAGDEQYF.

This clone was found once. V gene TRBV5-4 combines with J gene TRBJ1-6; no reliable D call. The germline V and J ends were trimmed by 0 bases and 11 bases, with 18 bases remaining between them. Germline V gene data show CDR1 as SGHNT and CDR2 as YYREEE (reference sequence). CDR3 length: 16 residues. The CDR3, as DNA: TGTGCCAGCAGCTTGGACCCCATGACGACGGGGACACCCCTCCACTTT. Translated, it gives CASSLDPMTTGTPLHF.

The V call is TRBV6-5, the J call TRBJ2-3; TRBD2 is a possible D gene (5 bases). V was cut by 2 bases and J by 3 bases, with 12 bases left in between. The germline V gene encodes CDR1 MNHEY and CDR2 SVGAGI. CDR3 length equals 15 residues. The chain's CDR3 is CASSYGGGVTDTQYF. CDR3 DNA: TGTGCCAGCAGTTACGGAGGTGGGGTTACAGATACGCAGTATTTT.

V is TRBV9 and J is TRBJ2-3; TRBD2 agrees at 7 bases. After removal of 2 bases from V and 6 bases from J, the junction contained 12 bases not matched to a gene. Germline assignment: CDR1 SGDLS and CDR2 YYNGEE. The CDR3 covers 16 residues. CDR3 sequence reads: CASSVSGERGWDTQYF. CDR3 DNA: TGTGCCAGCAGCGTTTCTGGCGAGCGGGGATGGGATACGCAGTATTTT.